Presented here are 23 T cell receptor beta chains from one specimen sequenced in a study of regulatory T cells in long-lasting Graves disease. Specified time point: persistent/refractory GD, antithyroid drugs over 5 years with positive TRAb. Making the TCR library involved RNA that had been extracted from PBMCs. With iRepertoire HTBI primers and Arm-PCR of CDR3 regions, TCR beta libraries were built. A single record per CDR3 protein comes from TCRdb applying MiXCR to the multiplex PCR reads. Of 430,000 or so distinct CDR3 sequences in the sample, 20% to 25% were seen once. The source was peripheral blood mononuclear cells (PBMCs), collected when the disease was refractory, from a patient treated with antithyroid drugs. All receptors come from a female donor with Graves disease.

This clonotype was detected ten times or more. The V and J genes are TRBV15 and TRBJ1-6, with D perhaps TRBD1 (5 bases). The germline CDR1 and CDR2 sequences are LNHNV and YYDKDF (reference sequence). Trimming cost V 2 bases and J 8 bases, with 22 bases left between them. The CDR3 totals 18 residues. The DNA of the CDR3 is TGTGCCACCAGCAGAAACCCGGGAGGGGACCAGCGTGATTCACCCCTCCACTTT. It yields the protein CATSRNPGGDQRDSPLHF.

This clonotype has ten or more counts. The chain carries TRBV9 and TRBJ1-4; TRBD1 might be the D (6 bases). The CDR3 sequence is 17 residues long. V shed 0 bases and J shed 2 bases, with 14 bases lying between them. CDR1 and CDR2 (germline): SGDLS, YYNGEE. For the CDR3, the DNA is TGTGCCAGCAGCGTAGAGGGGGGACCCTCGACTAATGAAAAACTGTTTTTT. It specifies CASSVEGGPSTNEKLFF.

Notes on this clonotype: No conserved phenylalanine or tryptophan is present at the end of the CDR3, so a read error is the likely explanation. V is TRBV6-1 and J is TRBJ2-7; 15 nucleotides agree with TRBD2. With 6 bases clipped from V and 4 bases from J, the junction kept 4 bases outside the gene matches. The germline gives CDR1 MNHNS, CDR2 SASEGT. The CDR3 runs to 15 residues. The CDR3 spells CASSSGLAGGYEQYL. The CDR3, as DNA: TGTGCCAGCAGCAGCGGACTAGCGGGAGGGTACGAGCAGTACCTC.

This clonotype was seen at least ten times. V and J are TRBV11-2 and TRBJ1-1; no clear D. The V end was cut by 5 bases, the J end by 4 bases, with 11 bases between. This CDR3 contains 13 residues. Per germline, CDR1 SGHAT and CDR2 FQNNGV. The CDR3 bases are TGTGCCAGCAGCCTCAGGTTGGCCACTGAAGCTTTCTTT. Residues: CASSLRLATEAFF.

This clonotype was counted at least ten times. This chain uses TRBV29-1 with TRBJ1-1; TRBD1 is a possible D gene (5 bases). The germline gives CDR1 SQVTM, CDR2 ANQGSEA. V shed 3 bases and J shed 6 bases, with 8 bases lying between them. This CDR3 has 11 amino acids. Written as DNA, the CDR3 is TGCAGCGTTGAGAGGGGATCTGAAGCTTTCTTT. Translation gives CSVERGSEAFF.

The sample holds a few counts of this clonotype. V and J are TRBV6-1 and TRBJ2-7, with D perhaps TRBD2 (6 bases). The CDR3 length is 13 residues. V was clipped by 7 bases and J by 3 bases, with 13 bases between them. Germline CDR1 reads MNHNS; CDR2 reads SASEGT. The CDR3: CASKKGGFYEQYF. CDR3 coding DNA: TGTGCCAGCAAAAAAGGAGGGTTCTACGAGCAGTACTTC.

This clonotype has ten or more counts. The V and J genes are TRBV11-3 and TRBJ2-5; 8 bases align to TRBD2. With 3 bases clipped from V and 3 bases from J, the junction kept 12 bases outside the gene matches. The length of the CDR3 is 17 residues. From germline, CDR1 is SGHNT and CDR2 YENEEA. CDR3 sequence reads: CASSFPGRGLVEETQYF. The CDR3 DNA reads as TGTGCCAGCAGCTTCCCAGGTCGGGGACTAGTCGAAGAGACCCAGTACTTC.

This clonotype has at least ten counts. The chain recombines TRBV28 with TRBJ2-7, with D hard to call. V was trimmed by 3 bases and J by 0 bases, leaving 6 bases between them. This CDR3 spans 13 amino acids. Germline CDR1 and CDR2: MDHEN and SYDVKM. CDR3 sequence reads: CASSFLSSYEQYF. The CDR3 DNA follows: TGTGCCAGCAGTTTTCTGAGCTCCTACGAGCAGTACTTC.

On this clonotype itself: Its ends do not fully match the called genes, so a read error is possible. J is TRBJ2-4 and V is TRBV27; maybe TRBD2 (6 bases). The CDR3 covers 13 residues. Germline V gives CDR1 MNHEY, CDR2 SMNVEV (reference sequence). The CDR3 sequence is CASSWWDFTQLRF. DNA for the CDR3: TGTGCCAGCAGTTGGTGGGACTTCACCCAGCTTAGGTTC.

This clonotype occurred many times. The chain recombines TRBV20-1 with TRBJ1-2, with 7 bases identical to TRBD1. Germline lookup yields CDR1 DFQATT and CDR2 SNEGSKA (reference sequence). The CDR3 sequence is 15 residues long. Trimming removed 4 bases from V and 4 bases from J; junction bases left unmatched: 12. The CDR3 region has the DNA TGCAGTGCTACAACATCCGGGACAGACCTCTATGGCTACACCTTC. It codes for CSATTSGTDLYGYTF.

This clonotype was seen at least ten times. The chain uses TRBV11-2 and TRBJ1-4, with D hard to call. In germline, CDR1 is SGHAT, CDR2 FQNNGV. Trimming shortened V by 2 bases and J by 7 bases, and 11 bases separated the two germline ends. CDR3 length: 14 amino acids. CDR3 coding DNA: TGTGCCAGCAGCTTATGGTCAACAGCTGAAAAACTGTTTTTT. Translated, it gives CASSLWSTAEKLFF.

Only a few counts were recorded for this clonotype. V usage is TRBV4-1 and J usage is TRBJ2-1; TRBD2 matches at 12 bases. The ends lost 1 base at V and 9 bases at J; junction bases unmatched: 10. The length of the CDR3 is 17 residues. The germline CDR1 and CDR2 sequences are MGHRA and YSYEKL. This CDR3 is CASSQAPTSGRGTEQFF. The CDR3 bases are TGCGCCAGCAGCCAAGCCCCGACTAGCGGGAGAGGAACTGAGCAGTTCTTC.

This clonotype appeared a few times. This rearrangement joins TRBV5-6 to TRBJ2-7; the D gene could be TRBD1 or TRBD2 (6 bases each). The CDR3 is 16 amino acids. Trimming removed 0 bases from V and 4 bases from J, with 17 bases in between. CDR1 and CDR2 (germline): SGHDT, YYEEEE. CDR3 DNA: TGTGCCAGCAGCTTGGCCCACAGGGAGGAGGCTTACGAGCAGTACTTC. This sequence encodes CASSLAHREEAYEQYF.

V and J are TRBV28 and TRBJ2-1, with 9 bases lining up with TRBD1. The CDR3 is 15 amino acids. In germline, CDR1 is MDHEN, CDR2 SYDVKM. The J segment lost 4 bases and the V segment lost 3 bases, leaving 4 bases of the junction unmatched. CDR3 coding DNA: TGTGCCAGCAGTTTCGGGGACAGGGATTACAATGAGCAGTTCTTC. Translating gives CASSFGDRDYNEQFF.

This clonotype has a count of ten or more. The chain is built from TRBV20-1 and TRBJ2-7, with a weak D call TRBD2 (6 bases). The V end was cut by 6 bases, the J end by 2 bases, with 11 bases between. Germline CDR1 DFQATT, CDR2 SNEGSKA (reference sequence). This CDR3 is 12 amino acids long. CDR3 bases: TGCAGTGCGAGGGACTTAACCTACGAGCAGTACTTC. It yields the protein CSARDLTYEQYF.

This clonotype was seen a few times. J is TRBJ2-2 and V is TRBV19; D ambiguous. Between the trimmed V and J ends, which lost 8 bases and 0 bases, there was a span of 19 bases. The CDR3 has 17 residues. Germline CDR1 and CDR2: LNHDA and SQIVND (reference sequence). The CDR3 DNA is TGTGCCAGTCGTCGGAACAGTAAAGGCCCGAACACCGGGGAGCTGTTTTTT. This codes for CASRRNSKGPNTGELFF.

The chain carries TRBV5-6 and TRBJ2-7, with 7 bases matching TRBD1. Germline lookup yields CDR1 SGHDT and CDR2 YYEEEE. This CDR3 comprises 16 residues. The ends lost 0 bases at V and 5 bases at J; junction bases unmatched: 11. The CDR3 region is CASSLDVGGGRNEQYF. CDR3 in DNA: TGTGCCAGCAGCTTGGATGTAGGGGGCGGACGGAACGAGCAGTACTTC.

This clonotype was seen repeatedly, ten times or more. CDR3 region: CASSLSIEQYF. In DNA, the CDR3 is TGTGCCAGCAGTTTAAGTATCGAGCAGTACTTC. J is TRBJ2-7 and V is TRBV28; no clear D. Trimming cost V 2 bases and J 6 bases, with 5 bases left between them. The CDR3 has 11 amino acids. Germline assignment: CDR1 MDHEN and CDR2 SYDVKM. Looking up the rest from reference TRBV28 and TRBJ2-7 gives the full variable domain: DVKVTQSSRYLVKRTGEKVFLECVQDMDHENMFWYRQDPGLGLRLIYFSYDVKMKEKGDIPEGYSVSREKKERFSLILESASTNQTSMYLCASSLSIEQYFGPGTRLTVT.

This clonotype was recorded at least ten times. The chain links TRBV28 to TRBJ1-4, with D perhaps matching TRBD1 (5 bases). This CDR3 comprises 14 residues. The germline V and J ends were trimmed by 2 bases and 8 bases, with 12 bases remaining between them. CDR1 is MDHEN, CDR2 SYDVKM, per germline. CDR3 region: CASSLGRAEEKLFF. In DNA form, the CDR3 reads TGTGCCAGCAGTTTAGGCAGGGCAGAGGAAAAACTGTTTTTT.

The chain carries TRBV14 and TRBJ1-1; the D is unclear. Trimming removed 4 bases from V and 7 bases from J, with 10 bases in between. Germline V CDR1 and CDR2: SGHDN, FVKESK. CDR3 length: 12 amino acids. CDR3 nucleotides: TGTGCCAGCAGCCGGAACGATTTTGAAGCTTTCTTT. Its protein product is CASSRNDFEAFF.

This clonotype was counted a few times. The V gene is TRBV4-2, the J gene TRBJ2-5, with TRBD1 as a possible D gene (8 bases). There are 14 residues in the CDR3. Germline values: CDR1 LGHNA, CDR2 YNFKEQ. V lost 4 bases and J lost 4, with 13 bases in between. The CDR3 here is CASSLQGGGETQYF. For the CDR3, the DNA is TGTGCCAGCAGCCTACAGGGGGGGGGAGAGACCCAGTACTTC.

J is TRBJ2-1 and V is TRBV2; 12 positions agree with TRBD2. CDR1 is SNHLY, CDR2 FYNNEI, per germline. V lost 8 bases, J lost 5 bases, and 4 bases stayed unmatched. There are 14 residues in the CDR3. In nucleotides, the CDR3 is TGTGCCAGCCAAGCTAGCGGGGGGGACAATGAGCAGTTCTTC. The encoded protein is CASQASGGDNEQFF.

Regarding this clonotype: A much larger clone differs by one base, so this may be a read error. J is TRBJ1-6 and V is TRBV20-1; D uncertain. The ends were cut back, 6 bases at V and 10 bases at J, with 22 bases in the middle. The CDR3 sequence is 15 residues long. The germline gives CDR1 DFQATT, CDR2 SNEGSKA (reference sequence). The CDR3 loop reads CSAPEPRLAGSPLHF. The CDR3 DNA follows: TGCAGTGCCCCAGAGCCGAGGTTGGCCGGATCACCCCTCCACTTT.